The clone carrying this TCR beta chain was picked up a small number of times. Antigen: not known. Every patient had relapsed following autologous stem cell transplantation, and cohorts differed in brentuximab vedotin exposure. This record belongs to a study of PD-1 blockade in classical Hodgkin lymphoma. Whole-study findings and limits: Relative to healthy donors, newly diagnosed patients reportedly had lower baseline TCR diversity, which was reported as lower still in relapsed/refractory patients. Why the repertoires differ is still unclear, perhaps disease activity or prior therapy.

Between the trimmed V and J ends, which lost 8 bases and 0 bases, there was a span of 8 bases. The germline V gene has CDR1 SNHLY and CDR2 FYNNEI. The CDR3 has 14 amino acids. This table comes from immunoSEQ multiplex PCR, and its TCRdb copy is limited to in-frame clones, with some not included. The table lists under 20,000 clones, 75% to 85% of them singletons. The sample was peripheral blood mononuclear cells (PBMCs), taken before the second cycle of nivolumab. The chain combines TRBV2 with TRBJ2-6; a weak D match, TRBD2 (6 bases). The sequence was obtained from a human donor with classical Hodgkin lymphoma. CDR3: CASLGGSGANVLTF. Written as DNA, the CDR3 is TGTGCCAGCTTGGGGGGCTCTGGGGCCAACGTCCTGACTTTC.